Sequencing of this T cell receptor (beta chain) was carried out in a study of shared clonotypes between healthy human individuals. Overall study results and limits: The sharing of 4% to 5.5% of naive CD4 clonotypes was seen across a handful of donors. Generation probabilities were higher for clonotypes shared across all four sorted-subset donors than for unshared ones. It was anticipated that sequencing depth would influence how many clonotypes donors shared.

There are 16 residues in the CDR3. J gave up 9 bases and V 0 bases, and 9 bases lay outside the gene matches. Germline-derived CDR1 and CDR2 are SGHDT and YYEEEE. About this clone: As yet, its antigen is unknown.

Each subset's genomic DNA was shared equally among a number of immunoSEQ plates. The method was immunoSEQ multiplex PCR; TCRdb's version includes in-frame clones alone and lacks a portion of them. The profile covers 700,000 or so clones, with 60% to 80% appearing a single time and roughly 1.8% taken by the ten largest. Source material: memory CD4+ T cells sorted from blood. The sample's subset: CD45RA-negative fraction. This TCR derives from a woman in her 30s in good health. V usage is TRBV5-6 and J usage is TRBJ2-1; 10 positions match TRBD2. The DNA for the CDR3 is TGTGCCAGCAGCTTGGCCCCTAGCGGGAGAAGAGGTGAGCAGTTCTTC. Translation: CASSLAPSGRRGEQFF.